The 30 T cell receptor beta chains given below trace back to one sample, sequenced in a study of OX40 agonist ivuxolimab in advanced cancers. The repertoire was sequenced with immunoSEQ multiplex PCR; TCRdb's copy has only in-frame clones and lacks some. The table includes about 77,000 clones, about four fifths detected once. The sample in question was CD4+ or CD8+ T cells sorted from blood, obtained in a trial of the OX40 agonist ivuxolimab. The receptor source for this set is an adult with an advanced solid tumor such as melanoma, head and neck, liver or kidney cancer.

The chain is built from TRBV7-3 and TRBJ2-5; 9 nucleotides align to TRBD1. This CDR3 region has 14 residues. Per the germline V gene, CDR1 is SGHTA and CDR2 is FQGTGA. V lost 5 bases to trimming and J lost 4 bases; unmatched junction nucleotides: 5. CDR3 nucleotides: TGTGCCAGCAGCCGCGGGACAGGGACAGAGACCCAGTACTTC. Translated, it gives CASSRGTGTETQYF. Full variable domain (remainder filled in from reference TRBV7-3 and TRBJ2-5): GAGVSQTPSNKVTEKGKYVELRCDPISGHTALYWYRQSLGQGPEFLIYFQGTGAADDSGLPNDRFFAVRPEGSVSTLKIQRTERGDSAVYLCASSRGTGTETQYFGPGTRLLVL.

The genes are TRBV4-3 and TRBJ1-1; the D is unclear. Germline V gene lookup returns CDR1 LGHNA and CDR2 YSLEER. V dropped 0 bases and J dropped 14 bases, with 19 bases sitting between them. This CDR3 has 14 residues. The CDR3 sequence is CASSQDPYNSGNFF. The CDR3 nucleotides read TGCGCCAGCAGCCAAGATCCTTACAATTCCGGGAACTTCTTT.

The CDR3 spells CASSYGQGYTGELFF. DNA for the CDR3: TGTGCCAGCAGCTACGGACAGGGATACACCGGGGAGCTGTTTTTT. The rearrangement links TRBV5-4 to TRBJ2-2, with TRBD1 identical over 8 bases. The CDR3 is made up of 15 amino acids. Germline V gene sequence: CDR1 SGHNT, CDR2 YYREEE (reference sequence). J was trimmed by 3 bases and V by 3 bases; bases with no gene match: 4.

The CDR3 spells CASQREAASYNEQFF. The CDR3 region has the DNA TGCGCCAGTCAGCGGGAGGCGGCCTCCTACAATGAGCAGTTCTTC. This chain links TRBV5-1 with TRBJ2-1, with 9 bases matching TRBD2. J gave up 0 bases and V 8 bases, and 6 bases lay outside the gene matches. Germline V CDR1 and CDR2: SGHRS, YFSETQ. The CDR3 runs to 15 residues.

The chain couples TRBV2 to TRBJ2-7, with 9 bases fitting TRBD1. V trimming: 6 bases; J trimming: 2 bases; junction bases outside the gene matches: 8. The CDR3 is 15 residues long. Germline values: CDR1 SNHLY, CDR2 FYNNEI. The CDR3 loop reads CASSSTGTGTYEQYF. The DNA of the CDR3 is TGTGCCAGCAGCTCAACCGGGACAGGGACCTACGAGCAGTACTTC.

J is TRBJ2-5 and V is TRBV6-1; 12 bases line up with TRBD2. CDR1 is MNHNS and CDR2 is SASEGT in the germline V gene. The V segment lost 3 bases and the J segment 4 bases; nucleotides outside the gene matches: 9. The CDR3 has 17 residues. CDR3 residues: CASSEPVASGRGETQYF. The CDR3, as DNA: TGTGCCAGCAGTGAGCCCGTGGCTAGCGGGAGGGGAGAGACCCAGTACTTC.

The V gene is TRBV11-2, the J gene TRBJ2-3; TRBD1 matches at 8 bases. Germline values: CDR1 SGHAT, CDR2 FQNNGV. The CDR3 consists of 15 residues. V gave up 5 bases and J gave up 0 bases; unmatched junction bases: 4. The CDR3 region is CASSLGQASTDTQYF. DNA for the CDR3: TGTGCCAGCAGCCTGGGACAGGCTAGCACAGATACGCAGTATTTT.

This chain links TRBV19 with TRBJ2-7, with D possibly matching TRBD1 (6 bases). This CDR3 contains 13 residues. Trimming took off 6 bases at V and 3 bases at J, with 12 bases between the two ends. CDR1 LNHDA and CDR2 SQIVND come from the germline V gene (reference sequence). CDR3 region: CASSQTGNYEQYF. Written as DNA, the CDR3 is TGTGCCAGTAGCCAGACAGGAAACTACGAGCAGTACTTC.

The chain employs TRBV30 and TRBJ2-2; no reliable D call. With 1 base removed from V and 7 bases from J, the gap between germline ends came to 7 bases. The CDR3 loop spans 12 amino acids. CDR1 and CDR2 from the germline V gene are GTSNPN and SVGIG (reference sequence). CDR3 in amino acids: CAWSAGGGELFF. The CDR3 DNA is TGTGCCTGGAGTGCAGGCGGCGGGGAGCTGTTTTTT.

The CDR3 is CATTTDRAGYGYTF. Here the CDR3 DNA reads TGTGCCACCACCACCGACAGGGCGGGCTATGGCTACACCTTC. This chain uses TRBV2 with TRBJ1-2, with 7 positions matching TRBD1. Germline CDR1 SNHLY, CDR2 FYNNEI. The CDR3 length is 14 residues. With V trimmed by 10 bases and J by 4 bases, 12 bases remained unmatched. Filled out from reference TRBV2 and TRBJ1-2, the complete variable domain reads EPEVTQTPSHQVTQMGQEVILRCVPISNHLYFYWYRQILGQKVEFLVSFYNNEISEKSEIFDDQFSVERPDGSNFTLKIRSTKLEDSAMYFCATTTDRAGYGYTFGSGTRLTVV.

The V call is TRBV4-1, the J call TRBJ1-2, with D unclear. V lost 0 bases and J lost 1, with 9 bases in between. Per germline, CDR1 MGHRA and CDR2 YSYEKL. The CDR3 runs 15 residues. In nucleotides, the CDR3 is TGCGCCAGCAGCCAAGAAGTGGGGAGTAACTATGGCTACACCTTC. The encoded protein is CASSQEVGSNYGYTF.

The CDR3 spells CASPYRDRGNQPQHF. The CDR3 DNA reads as TGTGCCAGCCCTTATCGGGACAGGGGAAATCAGCCCCAGCATTTT. This chain links TRBV21-1 with TRBJ1-5; TRBD1, as called in the table, went unchecked against the DNA. TRBV21-1 is shown as a pseudogene. The CDR3 covers 15 residues.

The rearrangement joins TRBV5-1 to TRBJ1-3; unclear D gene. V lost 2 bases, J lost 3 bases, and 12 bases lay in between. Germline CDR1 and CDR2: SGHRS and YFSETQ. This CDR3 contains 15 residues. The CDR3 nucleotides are TGCGCCAGCAGCTTAGCAGGAACTATTGGAAACACCATATATTTT. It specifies CASSLAGTIGNTIYF. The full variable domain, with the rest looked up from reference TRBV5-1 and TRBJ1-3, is KAGVTQTPRYLIKTRGQQVTLSCSPISGHRSVSWYQQTPGQGLQFLFEYFSETQRNKGNFPGRFSGRQFSNSRSEMNVSTLELGDSALYLCASSLAGTIGNTIYFGEGSWLTVV.

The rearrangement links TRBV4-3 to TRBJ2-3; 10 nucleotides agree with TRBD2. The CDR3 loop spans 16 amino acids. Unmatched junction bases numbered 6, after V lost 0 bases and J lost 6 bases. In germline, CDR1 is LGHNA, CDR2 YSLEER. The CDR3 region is CASSQDLASGSDTQYF. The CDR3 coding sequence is TGCGCCAGCAGCCAAGATCTTGCTAGCGGGAGCGATACGCAGTATTTT.

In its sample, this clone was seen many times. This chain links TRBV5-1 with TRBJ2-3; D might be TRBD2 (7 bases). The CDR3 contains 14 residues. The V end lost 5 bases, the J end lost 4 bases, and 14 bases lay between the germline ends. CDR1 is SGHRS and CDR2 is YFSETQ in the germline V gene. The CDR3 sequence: CASSSLGGPDTQYF. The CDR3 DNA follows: TGCGCCAGCAGTTCCCTCGGGGGGCCAGATACGCAGTATTTT.

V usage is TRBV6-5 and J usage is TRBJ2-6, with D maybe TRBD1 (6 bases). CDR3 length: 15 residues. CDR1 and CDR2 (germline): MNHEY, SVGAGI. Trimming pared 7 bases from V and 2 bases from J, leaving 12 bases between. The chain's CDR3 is CASTKGGTGANVLTF. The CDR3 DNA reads TGTGCCAGCACCAAAGGGGGAACTGGGGCCAACGTCCTGACTTTC.

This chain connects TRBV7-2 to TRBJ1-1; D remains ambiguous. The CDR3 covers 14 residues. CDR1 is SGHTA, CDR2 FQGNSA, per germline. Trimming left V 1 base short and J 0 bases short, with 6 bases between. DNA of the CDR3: TGTGCCAGCAGCTTAGGGGTGGTGAACACTGAAGCTTTCTTT. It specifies CASSLGVVNTEAFF.

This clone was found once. The CDR3 loop is CARESGNTIYF. In nucleotides, the CDR3 is TGTGCCCGGGAGAGTGGAAACACCATATATTTT. The V call is TRBV30, the J call TRBJ1-3; D uncertain. Deletions cut 8 bases from V and 3 bases from J, with 8 bases between. There are 11 residues in the CDR3. Germline values: CDR1 GTSNPN, CDR2 SVGIG (reference sequence).

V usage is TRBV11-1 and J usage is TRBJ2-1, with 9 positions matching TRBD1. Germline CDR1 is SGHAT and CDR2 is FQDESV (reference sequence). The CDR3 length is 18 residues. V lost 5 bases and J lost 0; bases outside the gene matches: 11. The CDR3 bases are TGTGCCAGCAGCCCACGCGGGGGACAGGGTGGCTCCTACAATGAGCAGTTCTTC. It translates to CASSPRGGQGGSYNEQFF.

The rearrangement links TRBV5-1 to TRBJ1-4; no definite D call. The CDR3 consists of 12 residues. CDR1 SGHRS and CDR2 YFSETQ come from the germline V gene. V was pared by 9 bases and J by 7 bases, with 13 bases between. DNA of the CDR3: TGCGCCACACGAGACGAAGGTGAAAAACTGTTTTTT. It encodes CATRDEGEKLFF. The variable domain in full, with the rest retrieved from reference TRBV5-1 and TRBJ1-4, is KAGVTQTPRYLIKTRGQQVTLSCSPISGHRSVSWYQQTPGQGLQFLFEYFSETQRNKGNFPGRFSGRQFSNSRSEMNVSTLELGDSALYLCATRDEGEKLFFGSGTQLSVL.

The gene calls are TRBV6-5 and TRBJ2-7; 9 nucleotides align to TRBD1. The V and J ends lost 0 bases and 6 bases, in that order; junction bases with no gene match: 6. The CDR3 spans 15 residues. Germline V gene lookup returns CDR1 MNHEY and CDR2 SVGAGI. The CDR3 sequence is CASSYSYRQGGEQYF. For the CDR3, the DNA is TGTGCCAGCAGTTACTCTTATCGACAGGGGGGCGAGCAGTACTTC.

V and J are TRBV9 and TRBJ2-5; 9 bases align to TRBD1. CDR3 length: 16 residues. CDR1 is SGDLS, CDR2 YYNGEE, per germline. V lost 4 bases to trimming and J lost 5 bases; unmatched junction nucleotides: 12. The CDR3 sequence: CASSNQRTGAVETQYF. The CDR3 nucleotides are TGTGCCAGCAGCAACCAAAGGACAGGGGCCGTGGAGACCCAGTACTTC.

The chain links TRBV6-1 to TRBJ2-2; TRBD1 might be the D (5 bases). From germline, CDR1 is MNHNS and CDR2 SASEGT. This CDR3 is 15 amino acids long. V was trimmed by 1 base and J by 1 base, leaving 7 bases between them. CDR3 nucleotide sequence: TGTGCCAGCAGTGAAGTCACAGGGAACACCGGGGAGCTGTTTTTT. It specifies CASSEVTGNTGELFF.

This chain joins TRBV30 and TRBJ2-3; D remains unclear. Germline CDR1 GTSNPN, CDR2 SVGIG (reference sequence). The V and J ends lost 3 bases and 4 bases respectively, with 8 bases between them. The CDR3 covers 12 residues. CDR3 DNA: TGTGCCTGGAGAAGGACCGCAGATACGCAGTATTTT. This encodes CAWRRTADTQYF.

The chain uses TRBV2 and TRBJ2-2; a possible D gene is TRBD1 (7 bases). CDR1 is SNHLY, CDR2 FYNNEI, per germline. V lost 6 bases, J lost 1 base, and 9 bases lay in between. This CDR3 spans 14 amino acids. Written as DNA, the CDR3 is TGTGCCAGCAGGCGGGACAGGAACACCGGGGAGCTGTTTTTT. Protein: CASRRDRNTGELFF.

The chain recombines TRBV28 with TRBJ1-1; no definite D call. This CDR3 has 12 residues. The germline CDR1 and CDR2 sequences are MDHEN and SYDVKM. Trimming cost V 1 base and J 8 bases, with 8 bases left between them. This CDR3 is CASSLYLPEAFF. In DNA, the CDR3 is TGTGCCAGCAGTTTATATCTACCCGAAGCTTTCTTT.

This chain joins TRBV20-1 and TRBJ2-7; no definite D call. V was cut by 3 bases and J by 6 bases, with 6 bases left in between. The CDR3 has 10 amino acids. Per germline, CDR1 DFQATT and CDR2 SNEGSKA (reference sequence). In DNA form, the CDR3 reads TGCAGTGCTAGGGGCCCCGAGCAGTACTTC. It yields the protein CSARGPEQYF.

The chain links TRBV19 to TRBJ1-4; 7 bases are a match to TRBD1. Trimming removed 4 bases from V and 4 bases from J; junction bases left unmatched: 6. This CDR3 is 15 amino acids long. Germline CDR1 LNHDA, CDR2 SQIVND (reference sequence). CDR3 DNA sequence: TGTGCCAGTAGTACCTCGGGACAGCTTAATGAAAAACTGTTTTTT. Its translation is CASSTSGQLNEKLFF.

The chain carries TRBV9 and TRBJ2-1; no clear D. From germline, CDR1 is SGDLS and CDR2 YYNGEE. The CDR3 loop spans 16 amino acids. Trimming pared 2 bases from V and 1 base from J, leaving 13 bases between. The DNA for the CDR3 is TGTGCCAGCAGCGTTGGTAATAGCAGATCCTACAATGAGCAGTTCTTC. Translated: CASSVGNSRSYNEQFF.

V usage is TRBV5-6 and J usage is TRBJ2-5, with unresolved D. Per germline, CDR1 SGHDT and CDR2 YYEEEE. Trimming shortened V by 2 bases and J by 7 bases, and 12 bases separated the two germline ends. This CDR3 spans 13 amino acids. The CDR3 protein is CASSLGSLGTQYF. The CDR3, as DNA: TGTGCCAGCAGCTTAGGCTCCCTAGGGACCCAGTACTTC. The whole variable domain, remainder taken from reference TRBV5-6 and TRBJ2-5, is DAGVTQSPTHLIKTRGQQVTLRCSPKSGHDTVSWYQQALGQGPQFIFQYYEEEERQRGNFPDRFSGHQFPNYSSELNVNALLLGDSALYLCASSLGSLGTQYFGPGTRLLVL.